The 24 T cell receptor beta chains listed next were all sequenced from one sample in a study of T-cell memory formation after mild COVID-19 (dated by TCRdb to about 2021). The library was obtained by 5' RACE. TCRdb lists the instrument as Illumina NovaSeq 6000. The raw public data were reprocessed by TCRdb itself: fastp quality trimming at Q25, MiXCR clonotype calling, in-frame beta chains only. Entries are consolidated by CDR3 protein sequence, retaining the most common genes and DNA. The sample table contains 450,000 to 650,000 distinct CDR3 sequences; only one count was recorded for around 21% of them. The top ten constitute around 12% of the sample. Material: PBMCs or a T cell subset sorted from them (not recorded which). These receptors came from an adult woman who had mild COVID-19 (a few samples of this study predate the infection). The sample titles of this study are shuffled in the database, so cell type and time point are left out; the donor was told from shared clones.

The rearrangement joins TRBV4-1 to TRBJ1-2; the match to TRBD1 covers 10 bases. CDR1 is MGHRA and CDR2 is YSYEKL in the germline V gene. V trimming: 4 bases; J trimming: 4 bases; junction bases outside the gene matches: 12. This CDR3 has 17 amino acids. The CDR3 reads CASSPQVGQGSTYGYTF. As DNA, the CDR3 is TGCGCCAGCAGCCCTCAAGTGGGACAGGGGAGTACCTATGGCTACACCTTC.

The chain couples TRBV5-1 to TRBJ2-7, with D tentatively TRBD1 (6 bases). CDR3 size: 15 residues. V lost 4 bases to trimming and J lost 2 bases, with 16 bases between them. The germline V gene encodes CDR1 SGHRS and CDR2 YFSETQ. CDR3 loop: CASSETGSNTYEQYF. The CDR3 nucleotides read TGCGCCAGCAGCGAAACAGGGAGTAACACCTACGAGCAGTACTTC.

The chain is built from TRBV10-3 and TRBJ1-2, with a possible D match to TRBD1 (5 bases). Germline assignment: CDR1 ENHRY and CDR2 SYGVKD. This CDR3 comprises 15 residues. V lost 7 bases and J lost 0, with 15 bases in between. The CDR3 DNA follows: TGTGCCATCACCAGGGACGGATCAGCTAACTATGGCTACACCTTC. Translated, it gives CAITRDGSANYGYTF.

The DNA for the CDR3 is TGTGCCAGCAGCTTGGTCGGGGGGGCCGGGACCCAGTACTTC. This encodes CASSLVGGAGTQYF. V and J are TRBV5-6 and TRBJ2-5, with 8 bases matching TRBD2. V lost 0 bases, J lost 7 bases, and 5 bases stayed unmatched. CDR3 length: 14 amino acids. Germline V CDR1 and CDR2: SGHDT, YYEEEE.

This clonotype was seen a handful of times. The J gene is TRBJ1-1, the V gene TRBV5-1, with 7 bases matching TRBD1. Germline trimming cut 0 bases from V and 4 bases from J; bases unmatched to any gene: 6. Germline CDR1 reads SGHRS; CDR2 reads YFSETQ. The CDR3 totals 15 residues. CDR3 in amino acids: CASSLGQGGGTEAFF. The CDR3, as DNA: TGCGCCAGCAGCTTGGGACAGGGCGGAGGCACTGAAGCTTTCTTT. The whole variable domain, remainder taken from reference TRBV5-1 and TRBJ1-1, is KAGVTQTPRYLIKTRGQQVTLSCSPISGHRSVSWYQQTPGQGLQFLFEYFSETQRNKGNFPGRFSGRQFSNSRSEMNVSTLELGDSALYLCASSLGQGGGTEAFFGQGTRLTVV.

This clonotype was observed a single time. The junction does not match germline at one end; this may be a read error. The chain combines TRBV6-5 with TRBJ1-2; maybe TRBD1 (5 bases). The CDR3 extends over 14 amino acids. CDR1 and CDR2 from the germline V gene are MNHEY and SVGAGI. The CDR3 here is CASSSGVPPYGHTF. CDR3 DNA: TGTGCCAGCAGCTCGGGGGTCCCCCCTTATGGCCACACCTTC.

The chain couples TRBV3-1 to TRBJ1-1; D is perhaps TRBD1 (5 bases). Trimming cost V 6 bases and J 11 bases, with 13 bases left between them. The CDR3 runs to 11 residues. Germline V gives CDR1 LGHDT, CDR2 YNNKEL (reference sequence). CDR3 in amino acids: CASRREGEAFF. The CDR3 DNA reads TGTGCCAGCAGGCGAGAAGGGGAGGCTTTCTTT.

This clonotype was found a few times. CDR3 residues: CATQPSGDTQYF. The CDR3 DNA sequence: TGTGCCACCCAGCCGTCGGGGGATACGCAGTATTTT. This sequence joins TRBV19 and TRBJ2-3, with TRBD2 as a possible D gene (5 bases). The germline V and J ends were trimmed by 10 bases and 6 bases, with 14 bases remaining between them. CDR3 length equals 12 residues. CDR1 and CDR2 from the germline V gene are LNHDA and SQIVND (reference sequence).

This chain links TRBV6-4 with TRBJ1-6; 8 nucleotides match TRBD1. Germline V gives CDR1 MRHNA, CDR2 SNTAGT. Trimming cost V 4 bases and J 7 bases; bases outside gene matches: 3. The CDR3 contains 14 residues. For the CDR3, the DNA is TGTGCCAGCAGTGCCTCAGGGGGCAATTCACCCCTCCACTTT. Its protein product is CASSASGGNSPLHF.

Only a few counts were recorded for this clonotype. V usage is TRBV29-1 and J usage is TRBJ2-2; no firm D call. This CDR3 is 13 amino acids long. From germline, CDR1 is SQVTM and CDR2 ANQGSEA. V was trimmed by 4 bases and J by 2 bases, leaving 8 bases between them. CDR3 sequence: CSVGGSNTGELFF. The CDR3 DNA sequence: TGCAGCGTTGGCGGCTCCAACACCGGGGAGCTGTTTTTT.

This clonotype was seen only a few times. Here the CDR3 reads CATSTQGYDNQPQHF. As DNA, the CDR3 is TGTGCCACCAGCACACAGGGATACGACAATCAGCCCCAGCATTTT. The V gene is TRBV15, the J gene TRBJ1-5; a possible D gene is TRBD1 (6 bases). V shed 4 bases and J shed 3 bases, with 13 bases lying between them. This CDR3 comprises 15 residues. The V gene's germline CDR1 is LNHNV and CDR2 YYDKDF (reference sequence). Variable domain in full (rest from reference TRBV15 and TRBJ1-5): DAMVIQNPRYQVTQFGKPVTLSCSQTLNHNVMYWYQQKSSQAPKLLFHYYDKDFNNEADTPDNFQSRRPNTSFCFLDIRSPGLGDTAMYLCATSTQGYDNQPQHFGDGTRLSIL.

V usage is TRBV7-2 and J usage is TRBJ2-7, with a weak D call TRBD2 (6 bases). The CDR3 sequence is 14 residues long. Trimming shortened V by 0 bases and J by 5 bases, and 11 bases separated the two germline ends. Germline CDR1 reads SGHTA; CDR2 reads FQGNSA. In nucleotides, the CDR3 is TGTGCCAGCAGCTTAGCGGGGGGAGCGGACGAGCAGTACTTC. Translating gives CASSLAGGADEQYF.

This clonotype was detected ten times or more. This chain links TRBV28 with TRBJ1-4; 12 bases map to TRBD1. Germline V gives CDR1 MDHEN, CDR2 SYDVKM. After removal of 6 bases from V and 8 bases from J, the junction contained 10 bases not matched to a gene. The CDR3 extends over 16 amino acids. For the CDR3, the DNA is TGTGCCAGCAGCTCGGGACAGGGGGCGGTTGGGGAAAAACTGTTTTTT. Encoded protein: CASSSGQGAVGEKLFF.

This chain connects TRBV25-1 to TRBJ2-3; no clear D gene. Trimming cost V 4 bases and J 2 bases, with 4 bases left between them. This CDR3 comprises 12 residues. The germline gives CDR1 MGHDK, CDR2 SYGVNS. CDR3 residues: CASSGPTDTQYF. CDR3 nucleotides: TGTGCCAGCAGTGGCCCCACAGATACGCAGTATTTT.

This chain connects TRBV12-3 or TRBV12-4 to TRBJ1-5, with D possibly matching TRBD1 (5 bases). Between the trimmed V and J ends, which lost 3 bases and 4 bases, there was a span of 19 bases. This CDR3 contains 17 residues. As DNA, the CDR3 is TGTGCCAGCAGTTTTCTCTTTGGGACTGCTCTTAATCAGCCCCAGCATTTT. Translation: CASSFLFGTALNQPQHF.

V is TRBV2 and J is TRBJ2-3, with a possible D match to TRBD1 (5 bases). V lost 4 bases, J lost 9 bases, and 17 bases lay in between. The CDR3 is 14 residues long. Germline V CDR1 and CDR2: SNHLY, FYNNEI. In DNA form, the CDR3 reads TGTGCCAGCAGTGTAGAAGGACACACAGTAACGCAGTATTTT. As protein: CASSVEGHTVTQYF.

The chain has TRBV5-6 and TRBJ2-2; tentatively, D is TRBD1 (5 bases). The CDR3 is 17 residues long. V was clipped by 2 bases and J by 0 bases, with 14 bases between them. Germline CDR1 SGHDT, CDR2 YYEEEE. The CDR3 coding sequence is TGTGCCAGCAGCTTAGGGGCCGCCCACGCGAACACCGGGGAGCTGTTTTTT. This translates into CASSLGAAHANTGELFF.

This clonotype was counted between two and nine times. The chain recombines TRBV5-6 with TRBJ2-7; TRBD1 aligns across 9 bases. Germline CDR1 reads SGHDT; CDR2 reads YYEEEE. The V and J ends lost 3 bases and 2 bases, in that order; junction bases with no gene match: 3. The CDR3 loop spans 14 amino acids. CDR3 loop: CASSWGTGTYEQYF. As DNA, the CDR3 is TGTGCCAGCAGCTGGGGGACAGGGACCTACGAGCAGTACTTC.

This sequence joins TRBV9 and TRBJ1-5, with 9 bases that match TRBD1. The CDR3 consists of 14 residues. Germline loops: CDR1 SGDLS, CDR2 YYNGEE. The V gene end was trimmed by 3 bases and the J gene end by 7 bases; junction bases not matched to a gene: 5. The CDR3 region is CASSETGGDQPQHF. CDR3 in DNA: TGTGCCAGCAGCGAGACAGGGGGGGACCAGCCCCAGCATTTT.

This clonotype has a count of ten or more. This chain joins TRBV7-8 and TRBJ2-1, with no clear D. Trimming shortened V by 2 bases and J by 2 bases, and 13 bases separated the two germline ends. Germline loops: CDR1 SGHVS, CDR2 FQNEAQ. This CDR3 spans 16 amino acids. CDR3 sequence reads: CASSLKESGPYNEQFF. DNA for the CDR3: TGTGCCAGCAGCTTAAAGGAGTCAGGACCCTACAATGAGCAGTTCTTC.

The chain joins TRBV11-2 to TRBJ2-2, with 13 bases identical to TRBD2. V lost 5 bases and J lost 0; bases outside the gene matches: 12. Germline assignment: CDR1 SGHAT and CDR2 FQNNGV. The CDR3 is 20 residues long. DNA of the CDR3: TGTGCCAGCAGCACCGGACTAGCGGGGGCCCGAACTGCGAACACCGGGGAGCTGTTTTTT. Protein: CASSTGLAGARTANTGELFF.

This clonotype showed up just a few times. The rearrangement uses TRBV6-2 or TRBV6-3 and TRBJ2-7; TRBD1 aligns across 7 bases. Per the germline V gene, CDR1 is MNHEY and CDR2 is SVGEGT. The CDR3 loop spans 13 amino acids. V was pared by 2 bases and J by 11 bases, with 9 bases of the junction left unmatched. For the CDR3, the DNA is TGTGCCAGCAGTTACGCCAGGGGGAGTTTCGAGTACTTC. Amino acid sequence: CASSYARGSFEYF.

This chain links TRBV6-2 or TRBV6-3 with TRBJ1-5; unclear D gene. The CDR3 consists of 15 residues. V lost 4 bases to trimming and J lost 7 bases, with 17 bases between them. Germline V gives CDR1 MNHEY, CDR2 SVGEGT. The CDR3 region has the DNA TGTGCCAGCAGTTCCCGAGTTCGCCAAATCCAGCCCCAGCATTTT. Translated: CASSSRVRQIQPQHF.

In this sample, this clonotype turned up many times. The V and J genes are TRBV5-4 and TRBJ1-2; no clear D. Germline CDR1 SGHNT, CDR2 YYREEE (reference sequence). V lost 0 bases and J lost 4, with 10 bases in between. The CDR3 covers 14 residues. CDR3: CASSLVGGAYGYTF. Here the CDR3 DNA reads TGTGCCAGCAGCTTGGTGGGCGGAGCCTATGGCTACACCTTC.